The 18 T cell receptor beta chains presented below share a single source sample, sequenced in a study of graft-versus-host responses after intestinal transplantation. Their antigens are not known. Using immunoSEQ multiplex PCR, the repertoire was profiled, and TCRdb retains in-frame clones only, with some absent. Here the sample spans over 80,000 clones, 91% being singletons. Specimen: unstimulated CD4+ T cells sorted from spleen or lymph node cells, collected before transplant. Receptors were obtained from a human donor who was the organ donor for an intestinal transplant.

The rearrangement links TRBV4-1 to TRBJ2-5; 8 nucleotides agree with TRBD1. The assigned J gene may be wrong: the sequence end matches TRBJ2-7 better. The CDR3 totals 14 residues. Germline lookup yields CDR1 MGHRA and CDR2 YSYEKL. The CDR3 protein is CASSIQGEAREQYF. CDR3 DNA sequence: TGCGCCAGCAGCATACAGGGGGAGGCGCGCGAGCAGTACTTC.

This clone was detected only once. The chain is built from TRBV7-8 and TRBJ1-2; no definite D call. This CDR3 has 13 residues. The germline V gene encodes CDR1 SGHVS and CDR2 FQNEAQ. Trimming left V 1 base short and J 4 bases short, with 7 bases between. The CDR3 DNA sequence: TGTGCCAGCAGCTTAGGAGTTAGCTATGGCTACACCTTC. Protein sequence: CASSLGVSYGYTF.

The chain couples TRBV19 to TRBJ2-5; 10 positions agree with TRBD2. Germline V lookup: CDR1 LNHDA, CDR2 SQIVND (reference sequence). This CDR3 has 15 residues. The trim removed 5 bases at V and 4 bases at J, leaving 7 bases unmatched. CDR3 residues: CASSAGLALGETQYF. The DNA of the CDR3 is TGTGCCAGTAGTGCGGGACTAGCGTTAGGAGAGACCCAGTACTTC.

This chain links TRBV6-5 with TRBJ1-1; D might be TRBD1 (6 bases). Trimming pared 6 bases from V and 5 bases from J, leaving 16 bases between. CDR3 length equals 14 residues. The germline gives CDR1 MNHEY, CDR2 SVGAGI. CDR3 DNA: TGTGCCAGCAGACTCAGGGGAACTGGGACTGAAGCTTTCTTT. It translates to CASRLRGTGTEAFF.

This clone was detected only a few times. The V call is TRBV19, the J call TRBJ1-1; 7 nucleotides line up with TRBD1. Germline V gene lookup returns CDR1 LNHDA and CDR2 SQIVND (reference sequence). This CDR3 has 13 amino acids. V lost 5 bases and J lost 4; bases outside the gene matches: 4. The CDR3 reads CASSDRVGTEAFF. For the CDR3, the DNA is TGTGCCAGTAGTGACAGGGTGGGCACTGAAGCTTTCTTT.

The rearrangement uses TRBV27 and TRBJ2-4, with D tentatively TRBD2 (6 bases). This CDR3 is 16 amino acids long. Trimming cost V 5 bases and J 3 bases, with 17 bases left between them. In germline, CDR1 is MNHEY, CDR2 SMNVEV (reference sequence). The CDR3 sequence: CASSAARGIVKNIQYF. Here the CDR3 DNA reads TGTGCCAGCAGTGCGGCGCGGGGCATAGTCAAAAACATTCAGTACTTC.

The V and J genes are TRBV19 and TRBJ2-3, with TRBD2 matching 14 bases. Trimming removed 3 bases from V and 4 bases from J; junction bases left unmatched: 9. Germline CDR1 reads LNHDA; CDR2 reads SQIVND (reference sequence). The CDR3 extends over 18 amino acids. In DNA, the CDR3 is TGTGCCAGTAGTATCGGTGGACTAGCGGGGGGCATCTCAGATACGCAGTATTTT. Amino acids: CASSIGGLAGGISDTQYF. Variable domain in full (rest from reference TRBV19 and TRBJ2-3): DGGITQSPKYLFRKEGQNVTLSCEQNLNHDAMYWYRQDPGQGLRLIYYSQIVNDFQKGDIAEGYSVSREKKESFPLTVTSAQKNPTAFYLCASSIGGLAGGISDTQYFGPGTRLTVL.

The chain combines TRBV2 with TRBJ2-3; 10 bases align to TRBD2. Trimming took 6 bases from V and 8 from J; bases not matched to a gene: 8. Germline CDR1 and CDR2: SNHLY and FYNNEI. CDR3 size: 14 residues. The CDR3 region is CASSGSGGGITQYF. The CDR3 nucleotides are TGTGCCAGCAGCGGAAGCGGGGGGGGGATTACGCAGTATTTT.

The rearrangement uses TRBV7-9 and TRBJ2-1; D perhaps matches TRBD1 (6 bases). Germline CDR1 and CDR2: SEHNR and FQNEAQ (reference sequence). Trimming took 4 bases from V and 4 from J, leaving 11 bases between them. This CDR3 is built from 14 residues. The CDR3 DNA follows: TGTGCCAGCAGCTCCAGACAGGCGTACAATGAGCAGTTCTTC. This codes for CASSSRQAYNEQFF.

The rearrangement links TRBV5-7 to TRBJ2-5; TRBD1 aligns across 9 bases. TRBV5-7 is an ORF; its function is uncertain. The J segment lost 4 bases and the V segment lost 4 bases, leaving 8 bases of the junction unmatched. The CDR3 covers 15 residues. The CDR3 is CASSPLYRGLETQYF. The CDR3 region has the DNA TGTGCCAGCAGCCCGCTGTACAGGGGGCTAGAGACCCAGTACTTC.

This rearrangement joins TRBV6-1 to TRBJ1-1; D call uncertain. Germline V CDR1 and CDR2: MNHNS, SASEGT. V was shortened by 4 bases and J by 0 bases, with 6 bases between the two germline ends. The CDR3 runs to 13 residues. CDR3 loop: CASSGAMNTEAFF. CDR3 bases: TGTGCCAGCAGTGGGGCCATGAACACTGAAGCTTTCTTT.

The rearrangement links TRBV7-2 to TRBJ2-5; D possibly corresponds to TRBD1 (5 bases). The CDR3 contains 14 residues. CDR1 is SGHTA, CDR2 FQGNSA, per germline. V gave up 1 base and J gave up 2 bases, with 8 bases separating them. The DNA for the CDR3 is TGTGCCAGCAGCTTAGTTACAGGACAAGAGACCCAGTACTTC. Translated: CASSLVTGQETQYF.

V is TRBV4-3 and J is TRBJ2-1; 7 nucleotides align to TRBD2. This CDR3 spans 15 amino acids. Trimming at V came to 4 bases and at J to 7 bases, leaving 10 bases not matched to a gene. Per the germline V gene, CDR1 is LGHNA and CDR2 is YSLEER. CDR3 nucleotides: TGCGCCAGCAGCCGAGAGACTAGCTTAAAGAATGAGCAGTTCTTC. Protein: CASSRETSLKNEQFF.

This clone showed up just a few times. The genes are TRBV5-4 and TRBJ1-1, with 11 nucleotides matching TRBD1. The trim removed 4 bases at V and 4 bases at J, leaving 6 bases unmatched. CDR3 length: 15 amino acids. Germline-derived CDR1 and CDR2 are SGHNT and YYREEE (reference sequence). The CDR3 reads CASSQRDRGGTEAFF. The CDR3 coding sequence is TGTGCCAGCAGCCAACGGGACAGGGGGGGCACTGAAGCTTTCTTT.

The CDR3, as DNA: TGCGCCAGCAGCTTGAACAGGGACACCTACGAGCAGTACTTC. Translating it yields CASSLNRDTYEQYF. This chain connects TRBV5-1 to TRBJ2-7, with TRBD1 as a possible D gene (6 bases). This CDR3 spans 14 amino acids. V was trimmed by 1 base and J by 2 bases, leaving 10 bases between them. Germline CDR1 and CDR2: SGHRS and YFSETQ.

This sequence joins TRBV29-1 and TRBJ1-5; the D gene is possibly TRBD1 (5 bases). Germline V CDR1 and CDR2: SQVTM, ANQGSEA. The ends were cut back, 6 bases at V and 0 bases at J, with 9 bases in the middle. The CDR3 contains 13 residues. The CDR3 DNA follows: TGCAGCGTGGGGGGGGATAGCAATCAGCCCCAGCATTTT. This encodes CSVGGDSNQPQHF.

The V gene is TRBV7-9, the J gene TRBJ1-2; D remains unclear. Germline V gene data show CDR1 as SEHNR and CDR2 as FQNEAQ (reference sequence). The CDR3 length is 13 residues. Trimming stripped 1 base from V and 4 bases from J, with 7 bases between. CDR3 residues: CASSLGGAYGYTF. As DNA, the CDR3 is TGTGCCAGCAGCTTAGGAGGAGCCTATGGCTACACCTTC.

The rearrangement joins TRBV5-4 to TRBJ1-1; 10 nucleotides agree with TRBD1. Germline CDR1 reads SGHNT; CDR2 reads YYREEE (reference sequence). There are 14 residues in the CDR3. V trimming: 4 bases; J trimming: 1 base; junction bases outside the gene matches: 1. CDR3 residues: CASSRDRGNTEAFF. Here the CDR3 DNA reads TGTGCCAGCAGCCGGGACAGGGGGAACACTGAAGCTTTCTTT.